The 19 T cell receptor beta chains below all came from one sample that was sequenced in a study of neoadjuvant nivolumab and ipilimumab in lung cancer. Measured with immunoSEQ multiplex PCR; TCRdb has only the in-frame clones, and not every one. The repertoire has tens of thousands of clones, 65% to 85% of them found once; the top ten carry 6.1%. The sequenced sample was peripheral blood, obtained before neoadjuvant nivolumab, alone or with ipilimumab. The receptors come from an adult with non-small cell lung cancer.

The chain has TRBV9 and TRBJ2-1; TRBD2 matches at 9 bases. There are 19 residues in the CDR3. Germline V gene sequence: CDR1 SGDLS, CDR2 YYNGEE. The V segment lost 0 bases and the J segment 4 bases; nucleotides outside the gene matches: 14. CDR3: CASSVASPPLAGTYNEQFF. The CDR3 nucleotides read TGTGCCAGCAGCGTAGCCTCCCCTCCTCTAGCGGGGACTTACAATGAGCAGTTCTTC.

The genes are TRBV4-1 and TRBJ2-3; 7 bases align to TRBD1. The CDR3 runs 14 residues. Germline CDR1 MGHRA, CDR2 YSYEKL. Trimming removed 1 base from V and 5 bases from J; junction bases left unmatched: 3. The CDR3: CASSQVRGLDTQYF. The CDR3 DNA reads TGCGCCAGCAGCCAAGTAAGGGGGCTAGATACGCAGTATTTT.

The J gene is TRBJ2-3, the V gene TRBV10-3; 7 bases are shared with TRBD1. V trimming: 7 bases; J trimming: 4 bases; junction bases outside the gene matches: 8. Germline values: CDR1 ENHRY, CDR2 SYGVKD. This CDR3 is 14 amino acids long. CDR3 loop: CAINQDRAADTQYF. In DNA, the CDR3 is TGTGCCATCAATCAAGACAGGGCCGCAGATACGCAGTATTTT.

This sequence joins TRBV11-2 and TRBJ1-2; the D gene is possibly TRBD1 (5 bases). This CDR3 contains 18 residues. With 0 bases removed from V and 5 bases from J, the gap between germline ends came to 22 bases. CDR1 is SGHAT, CDR2 FQNNGV, per germline. CDR3 amino acids: CASSLDRGSGSGGYGYTF. Written as DNA, the CDR3 is TGTGCCAGCAGCTTAGATCGGGGGAGTGGGAGTGGGGGTTATGGCTACACCTTC.

The genes are TRBV6-1 and TRBJ1-6; possibly TRBD1 for D (6 bases). The CDR3 is 15 amino acids. Germline CDR1 and CDR2: MNHNS and SASEGT. The V end lost 3 bases, the J end lost 7 bases, and 13 bases lay between the germline ends. The CDR3 sequence is CASSERGQMNSPLHF. In nucleotides, the CDR3 is TGTGCCAGCAGTGAGCGCGGACAGATGAATTCACCCCTCCACTTT.

The gene calls are TRBV15 and TRBJ2-7, with D hard to call. The CDR3 extends over 14 amino acids. Trimming left V 0 bases short and J 7 bases short, with 13 bases between. The germline CDR1 and CDR2 sequences are LNHNV and YYDKDF (reference sequence). CDR3 sequence: CATSRDLDGREQYF. As DNA, the CDR3 is TGTGCCACCAGCAGAGATCTGGACGGTAGGGAGCAGTACTTC.

The chain has TRBV27 and TRBJ2-7; 7 nucleotides align to TRBD1. V lost 5 bases, J lost 4 bases, and 8 bases stayed unmatched. The CDR3 contains 14 residues. The germline V gene has CDR1 MNHEY and CDR2 SMNVEV (reference sequence). The CDR3 DNA sequence: TGTGCCAGCAGTCCCCGACAGGGTCAGTACGAGCAGTACTTC. Translation: CASSPRQGQYEQYF.

This chain joins TRBV5-1 and TRBJ2-1; 11 bases are shared with TRBD2. Germline CDR1 SGHRS, CDR2 YFSETQ. The CDR3 length is 16 residues. Trimming at V came to 4 bases and at J to 4 bases, leaving 7 bases not matched to a gene. CDR3 in amino acids: CASSLNLAGGYNEQFF. The CDR3 DNA follows: TGCGCCAGCAGCCTGAATTTAGCGGGGGGGTACAATGAGCAGTTCTTC.

V usage is TRBV9 and J usage is TRBJ2-5; TRBD1 or TRBD2 may be the D gene (7 bases each). The CDR3 is 14 amino acids. Germline loops: CDR1 SGDLS, CDR2 YYNGEE. Trimming stripped 1 base from V and 4 bases from J, with 11 bases between. In DNA, the CDR3 is TGTGCCAGCAGCGTATCCAGGGGGGGAGAGACCCAGTACTTC. Translation gives CASSVSRGGETQYF.

The chain carries TRBV27 and TRBJ2-6, with D possibly TRBD1 on 6 matching bases. CDR1 MNHEY and CDR2 SMNVEV come from the germline V gene (reference sequence). This CDR3 is 19 amino acids long. Between the trimmed V and J ends, which lost 4 bases and 0 bases, there was a span of 19 bases. DNA of the CDR3: TGTGCCAGCAGTTCACCACCCGGGACACTAAGCTCTGGGGCCAACGTCCTGACTTTC. The encoded protein is CASSSPPGTLSSGANVLTF.

The chain has TRBV29-1 and TRBJ2-5, with TRBD2 identical over 11 bases. The V segment lost 6 bases and the J segment 2 bases; nucleotides outside the gene matches: 5. The CDR3 has 14 amino acids. Germline assignment: CDR1 SQVTM and CDR2 ANQGSEA. CDR3 nucleotides: TGCAGCGTATATAGCGGGGGGGATCAAGAGACCCAGTACTTC. Encoded protein: CSVYSGGDQETQYF.

This chain connects TRBV7-9 to TRBJ1-5; D is perhaps TRBD1 (6 bases). This CDR3 is 17 amino acids long. V was pared by 1 base and J by 2 bases, with 15 bases between. Germline lookup yields CDR1 SEHNR and CDR2 FQNEAQ (reference sequence). CDR3 sequence reads: CASSLGEGVDGNQPQHF. The CDR3, as DNA: TGTGCCAGCAGCTTAGGAGAGGGGGTGGACGGCAATCAGCCCCAGCATTTT.

V is TRBV7-8 and J is TRBJ1-6, with a possible D match to TRBD1 (6 bases). CDR3 length equals 15 residues. Per the germline V gene, CDR1 is SGHVS and CDR2 is FQNEAQ. Deletions cut 5 bases from V and 9 bases from J, with 17 bases between. The CDR3 loop reads CASSPLGLQGSPLHF. CDR3 DNA: TGTGCCAGCAGCCCATTGGGCTTACAGGGTTCACCCCTCCACTTT.

V is TRBV18 and J is TRBJ2-1, with D perhaps TRBD1 (5 bases). This CDR3 has 14 amino acids. CDR1 is KGHSH and CDR2 is LQKENI in the germline V gene. With 1 base removed from V and 5 bases from J, the gap between germline ends came to 9 bases. Here the CDR3 reads CASSPQGSDNEQFF. The CDR3 DNA reads as TGTGCCAGCTCACCACAGGGGTCAGACAATGAGCAGTTCTTC.

V usage is TRBV6-5 and J usage is TRBJ1-2; 8 bases match TRBD1. The CDR3 has 13 amino acids. Unmatched junction bases numbered 7, after V lost 5 bases and J lost 8 bases. The V gene's germline CDR1 is MNHEY and CDR2 SVGAGI. DNA for the CDR3: TGTGCCAGCAGTACAGGGACAGGCGGGGGCTACACCTTC. Translating it yields CASSTGTGGGYTF.

V gene TRBV19 combines with J gene TRBJ2-5; 9 bases fit TRBD2. This CDR3 spans 14 amino acids. Germline V gene data show CDR1 as LNHDA and CDR2 as SQIVND (reference sequence). V trimming: 5 bases; J trimming: 14 bases; junction bases outside the gene matches: 15. The CDR3 sequence is CASSPRLGGLAIYF. The CDR3 coding sequence is TGTGCCAGTAGTCCCCGCCTGGGAGGACTAGCGATCTACTTC.

This clone was detected only a few times. The J gene is TRBJ2-3, the V gene TRBV19; 11 nucleotides line up with TRBD2. Per the germline V gene, CDR1 is LNHDA and CDR2 is SQIVND (reference sequence). This CDR3 contains 14 residues. V dropped 8 bases and J dropped 5; count of bases not matched to a gene: 6. The CDR3 nucleotides read TGTGCCAGTTCCTTAGCGGGGGGGCGAGATACGCAGTATTTT. Amino acid sequence: CASSLAGGRDTQYF.

DNA of the CDR3: TGTGCCAGCAGCTTAGATCCGGGCTACACCTTC. Protein sequence: CASSLDPGYTF. This sequence joins TRBV7-9 and TRBJ1-2; D unresolved. This CDR3 spans 11 amino acids. Trimming shortened V by 1 base and J by 8 bases, and 5 bases separated the two germline ends. CDR1 is SEHNR, CDR2 FQNEAQ, per germline (reference sequence).

The rearrangement links TRBV19 to TRBJ2-3, with D tentatively TRBD1 or TRBD2 (6 bases each). The germline V gene encodes CDR1 LNHDA and CDR2 SQIVND (reference sequence). This CDR3 contains 12 residues. The V end lost 11 bases, the J end lost 3 bases, and 12 bases lay between the germline ends. The CDR3 DNA reads as TGTGCCGCCCAAGGGGGGACAGATACGCAGTATTTT. Encoded protein: CAAQGGTDTQYF.